The sequence of this T cell receptor beta chain was determined in a study of identifying expanded T cells in peripheral blood (dated by TCRdb to the late 2010s). Background for the entire study: Separate aliquots of the same genomic DNA pool were sequenced to produce technical replicates, and four replicates were compared in pairs.

During the collection period, no immune events, such as infections, were documented for the healthy donors. Healthy-donor blood repertoires served as a training cohort to calibrate time-dependent variance in a beta-binomial model of T-cell clone differential abundance. The training cohort comprised roughly ten healthy donors, 3 female and 7 male. The donors were between roughly 29 and 70 years old, with an average age of around 42 years. Whole blood from each healthy donor was obtained from a commercial supplier and was collected at three time points 2 to 3 weeks apart. For immunosequencing, genomic DNA was extracted from whole blood that had not been sorted. The table lists this clone with a few counts. No cognate antigen has been identified for it. Per-base quality was not reported, and no clone a single base away is much larger than it. TCRbeta CDR3 regions were profiled by bias-controlled multiplex PCR amplification of genomic DNA with the immunoSEQ Assay. From the authors' description of their analysis: To quantify the absolute abundance of each unique TCRbeta CDR3 region, the sequences were collapsed and filtered. Differential abundance was tested with a binomial (Fisher-equivalent) model and with a beta-binomial model adding time-dependent variance fitted from healthy donors. Clones with fewer than 5 combined templates were removed, and a clone was called differentially abundant if the clone's Benjamini-Hochberg FDR was below 0.01. Beta-binomial variance was modeled as a function of total template count across the two samples using the form v = (b*log(k)+a)^2. TCRdb carries this immuneACCESS record with in-frame sequences only. Its versions omit some clonotypes, under half of them owing to an unresolved V gene in the studies checked, with the rest unexplained. D and trimming come from the DNA, and the V and J calls and clone size come from that table. The table for this sample lists 50,000 to 75,000 clones; around 86% of them were counted only once. The ten largest clonotypes hold roughly a sixth of the sample.

V gives up 2 bases and J gives up 2 bases, and the segment between their germline ends measures 12 bases. Reading the germline V gene gives CDR1 SGHTS and CDR2 YDEGEE. The CDR3 runs 15 amino acids, cysteine and phenylalanine included. CDR3 DNA only is kept here, 45 bases in frame from base 1. Results the study describes overall, beyond this receptor: The binomial model flagged approximately 1.2 differentially abundant clones between technical replicates, compared with about 16 over roughly 2 weeks and 19 over about four weeks. The authors expected that over much longer intervals, such as months to years, biological variance in healthy repertoires might increase even further. Both the number of clones called differentially abundant and the false-positive rate were significantly reduced by the beta-binomial model across all healthy-donor time intervals. In all healthy donors, the variance in clone template counts between samples taken two weeks apart rose significantly as total template count increased.

Specimen: blood. This chain joins TRBV5-8 to TRBJ2-3; TRBD1 is possibly the D segment (5 matching bases). This TCR came from a person between 18 and 75 years old in good health. The CDR3 region has the sequence CASSFTGIPTDTQYF. The bases are TGTGCCAGCAGCTTCACAGGAATTCCCACAGATACGCAGTATTTT.